The sequence of this T cell receptor beta chain was determined in a study of cytomegalovirus exposure and HLA in healthy donors. Broader study findings: Through in vitro validation, a few CMV-associated chains were shown to be specific for CMV antigens.

The length of the CDR3 is 16 residues. Germline V gene sequence: CDR1 KGHSH, CDR2 LQKENI. With V trimmed by 0 bases and J by 11 bases, 8 bases remained unmatched. Note on this clone: Antigen specificity is unknown.

Primers: 60 Vbeta forward and 13 Jbeta reverse. TCRdb keeps only in-frame clones here, not all; method: immunoSEQ multiplex PCR. The data hold around 100,000 clones, with 65% to 75% observed a single time. The origin of this receptor is a woman aged 35 to 49 in good health and CMV-seropositive. This chain links TRBV18 with TRBJ2-5; 14 bases fit TRBD2. Sequenced material: PBMCs. The CDR3 protein is CASSPPRLAGGREQYF. DNA of the CDR3: TGTGCCAGCTCACCACCGAGACTAGCGGGAGGGAGGGAGCAGTACTTC.